This T cell receptor (beta chain) was captured by sequencing in a study of glioma-infiltrating T cells. TCR alpha and beta CDR3 regions were amplified from RNA using iRepertoire nested multiplex PCR. One entry per CDR3 protein results from TCRdb running MiXCR on the multiplex PCR reads. The table lists approximately 400,000 distinct CDR3 sequences, roughly two fifths of them singletons. The V end was cut by 3 bases, the J end by 5 bases, with 16 bases between. This CDR3 comprises 15 residues. The germline V gene has CDR1 SGHTA and CDR2 FQGNSA. The chain joins TRBV7-2 to TRBJ2-5; either TRBD1 or TRBD2 may fit D (6 bases each). Material for sequencing was glioma tissue, nonneoplastic brain tissue, or PBMCs (not recorded which). The receptor comes from a human donor with low-grade glioma or glioblastoma, undergoing nonglioma brain surgery, or in good health (not recorded which). The CDR3 sequence: CASSFTRQEGETQYF. CDR3 coding DNA: TGTGCCAGCAGCTTTACAAGACAGGAGGGGGAGACCCAGTACTTC.